This T cell receptor (beta chain) stems from a study of beta chain features in type 1 diabetes. Study conclusions and caveats: The naive, central memory and Treg TCRB repertoires of patients appeared to be more similar to one another than those of healthy donors. PCR might preferentially amplify shorter templates, equally in patients and controls. Shortening that was moderate but significant affected the TCRB CDR3s of Type 1 diabetes patients in all four CD4+ subsets.

This clone appeared a few times. Its antigen is unknown. Distinct nucleotide sequences in the sample also encode this CDR3. Sequencing targeted expressed TCRB transcripts, as all isolated RNA had been reverse transcribed. Sequenced by immunoSEQ multiplex PCR; TCRdb stores in-frame clones only, minus some. The sample records 300,000 to 350,000 clones, roughly 14% being singletons. Germline V gene sequence: CDR1 SEHNR, CDR2 FQNEAQ (reference sequence). The CDR3 extends over 15 amino acids. The V gene end was trimmed by 5 bases and the J gene end by 2 bases; junction bases not matched to a gene: 4. By way of CD45RO/CCR7/CD25/CD127/CD95/CD27, the CD4+ regulatory, stem cell-like memory, central memory and naive cells were sorted. Without exception, sorted populations had purity beyond 98%.

The receptor comes from a woman between 18 and 29 years old with type 1 diabetes. This chain uses TRBV7-9 with TRBJ2-3, with 10 bases fitting TRBD2. The specimen was naive CD4+ T cells from blood. The CDR3 DNA reads as TGTGCCAGCAGCCGGACTAGCGGAAACACAGATACGCAGTATTTT. This codes for CASSRTSGNTDTQYF.